This T cell receptor (beta chain) emerged from a study of blood T cell repertoires in COVID-19 (dated by TCRdb to the early 2020s). General notes on the study: Collaborator samples came from the United States, Italy and Spain and covered acute and convalescent phases of COVID-19. The samples were drawn from two sources: the first 160 participants of the ongoing ImmuneRACE study, and 1,254 subjects contributed by 6 global collaborators. The material from the prospective study consisted of cDNA or gDNA derived from T cells, B-cell-depleted T cells, or PBMCs. Sample metadata almost always included a de-identified subject ID, COVID-19 status, age in years and sex. The dataset comprised deeply sampled blood TCRbeta repertoires from subjects exposed to, actively infected with, or recovered from COVID-19. The repertoires were released in a freely available public database meant as a resource for research on the immune response to SARS-CoV-2. Where available, HLA class I and class II types were taken from metadata supplied by the sample provider and were not determined by assay-based typing. Overall study outcomes, separate from this receptor: Clinical and demographic metadata were provided uncurated, with the amount varying by source and participant.

From its cysteine to its phenylalanine, the CDR3 spans 12 amino acids. Just CDR3 DNA is preserved here, 36 bases in frame from base 1. As encoded in the germline V gene (reference sequence), CDR1 is LNHDA while CDR2 is SQIVND. V and J are truncated by 3 bases and 1 base respectively, leaving an intervening sequence of 3 bases. This clone was detected only a few times. This receptor's antigen is unknown. Nothing much larger sits one base from this clone, and base qualities are not available. One collaborating source in Seattle enrolled patients while the patients were actively infected and followed the patients over time throughout the course of disease. Each collaborating institution followed its own protocols to collect whole blood in K2EDTA tubes. Collaborator samples were shipped for TCRbeta analysis as frozen whole blood, isolated PBMCs, or DNA extracted from either sample type. TCRbeta CDR3 regions were amplified from genomic DNA using the immunoSEQ Assay, a bias-controlled multiplex PCR. The study's own analysis went as follows. Within the assay, amplification of reference gene primers was used to estimate how many nucleated cells each sample contained. To quantify the absolute abundance of each unique TCRbeta CDR3 rearrangement, sequence reads were collapsed and filtered. For each sample, productive Simpson clonality was calculated by taking the square root of Simpson's diversity index across productive rearrangements. Imported from immuneACCESS, the table was reduced by TCRdb to in-frame sequences with V and J called. These copies leave out some clones; in studies compared against another copy, an unresolved V gene accounts for under half, and the cause of the remainder is not known. V, J and clone size are those of that table, while D and trimming were read from the DNA. This sample gives around 270,000 clones in total; approximately 91% of them show up just once. Around 2.6% of the sample comes from the top ten.

Specimen: peripheral blood. This clonotype originated in a person between 18 and 30 years old with COVID-19, enrolled during active disease. Here the chain combines TRBV19 and TRBJ1-2, with no reliable assignment of the D segment. Here the CDR3 is given as CASSINNYGYTF. The bases read TGTGCCAGTAGTATCAATAACTATGGCTACACCTTC.